This T cell receptor beta chain was retrieved from a study of blood T cell repertoires in COVID-19. Participant age was about 18 to 95 years, and participants resided in around 24 US areas. As handled by the study authors: Nucleated cell counts were estimated from reference gene primer amplification. Method: immunoSEQ multiplex PCR; TCRdb's copy keeps in-frame clones and lacks some. V and J calls and clone size follow that table, whereas D and trimming were derived from the DNA. This sample has about 380,000 clones, with about 89% found just once. The CDR3 loop spans 13 amino acids. Germline V gene lookup returns CDR1 KGHDR and CDR2 SFDVKD. V gave up 10 bases and J gave up 3 bases, with 11 bases separating them.

The chain links TRBV24-1 to TRBJ2-2; D may be TRBD1 (5 bases). This TCR came from a man aged 25-45 years who had recovered from COVID-19. The sequenced material came from PBMCs or T cells enriched from blood (not recorded which). Written as DNA, the CDR3 is TGTGCCACTCAGGGATACGACACCGGGGAGCTGTTTTTT. Protein sequence: CATQGYDTGELFF.